This T cell receptor beta chain was sequenced in a study of T cell responses to AZD1222 COVID-19 vaccine. Study results and limitations: White British ancestry dominated among donors, who included more females, and clonal diversity was possibly underestimated. No day 14 peak samples; only post-peak repertoires were characterized.

As to this clone: As yet, its antigen is unknown.

Profiled with immunoSEQ multiplex PCR; TCRdb holds only in-frame clones, not every one. The top ten clones hold roughly 16% of a sample with over 45,000 clones, 70% to 90% of them seen once. Trimming removed 1 base at V and 2 bases at J, with 2 bases between. Germline values: CDR1 DFQATT, CDR2 SNEGSKA (reference sequence). CDR3 length: 11 residues. The source material was peripheral blood, sampled on day 0 of AZD1222 vaccination. The clonotype was recovered from an adult in good health. The chain is built from TRBV20-1 and TRBJ2-5; no clear D. The CDR3 is CSARGQETQYF. CDR3 DNA sequence: TGCAGTGCTAGAGGGCAAGAGACCCAGTACTTC.